The sequence of this TCR beta chain was determined in a study of blood T cell repertoires in COVID-19. This CDR3 is 13 amino acids long. Between the trimmed V and J ends, which lost 2 bases and 4 bases, there was a span of 6 bases. The V gene's germline CDR1 is MNHEY and CDR2 SMNVEV (reference sequence). Some clones are missing from TCRdb's copy, which holds only in-frame ones; the method was immunoSEQ multiplex PCR. The sample includes tens of thousands of clones, more than 60% of them seen just once. The table lists this clone with a few counts. The sample holds other DNA sequences that translate to the same CDR3.

The chain recombines TRBV27 with TRBJ1-5; no definite D call. This TCR was sampled from a woman aged 50 to 65 with active or convalescent COVID-19. Sequencing was performed on peripheral blood. CDR3 sequence (DNA): TGTGCCAGCAGTTTAAGGGAGAATCAGCCCCAGCATTTT. It translates to CASSLRENQPQHF.